Below are 27 T cell receptor beta chains sequenced from a single sample in a study of blood T cell repertoires in COVID-19. Clones were read by immunoSEQ multiplex PCR, and TCRdb kept only the in-frame ones, dropping some. This sample yields around 300,000 clones, of which 89% are seen a single time; 1.5% to 2% belongs to the top ten. The sequencing input was PBMCs or T cells enriched from blood (not recorded which). These receptors were obtained from a woman between 55 and 75 years old who had recovered from COVID-19.

With regard to this clone: Different DNA sequences within this sample yield the same CDR3. The chain combines TRBV19 with TRBJ1-3; D might be TRBD1 (5 bases). The CDR3 has 15 amino acids. Deletions cut 3 bases from V and 1 base from J, with 10 bases between. In germline, CDR1 is LNHDA, CDR2 SQIVND (reference sequence). Here the CDR3 reads CASSIGGYSGNTIYF. In DNA form, the CDR3 reads TGTGCCAGTAGTATTGGGGGGTATTCTGGAAACACCATATATTTT.

This clone was found a few times. The J gene is TRBJ1-5, the V gene TRBV2; possibly TRBD1 for D (5 bases). The V end lost 7 bases, the J end lost 2 bases, and 24 bases lay between the germline ends. The germline CDR1 and CDR2 sequences are SNHLY and FYNNEI. The CDR3 is made up of 18 amino acids. In nucleotides, the CDR3 is TGTGCCAGCAACGCCCCGGGGGGAGGACCGGCGGGCAATCAGCCCCAGCATTTT. Its translation: CASNAPGGGPAGNQPQHF.

The chain couples TRBV7-2 to TRBJ1-2, with unresolved D. The germline CDR1 and CDR2 sequences are SGHTA and FQGNSA. V was clipped by 5 bases and J by 0 bases, with 13 bases between them. The CDR3 consists of 15 residues. The chain's CDR3 is CASSTSIGANYGYTF. The CDR3 DNA reads as TGTGCCAGCAGCACCTCGATTGGAGCTAACTATGGCTACACCTTC. Full variable domain (outside the CDR3, taken from reference TRBV7-2 and TRBJ1-2): GAGVSQSPSNKVTEKGKDVELRCDPISGHTALYWYRQSLGQGLEFLIYFQGNSAPDKSGLPSDRFSAERTGGSVSTLTIQRTQQEDSAVYLCASSTSIGANYGYTFGSGTRLTVV.

The chain employs TRBV3-1 (or the pseudogene TRBV3-2) and TRBJ2-1; 8 nucleotides agree with TRBD2. Germline CDR1 is LGHDT and CDR2 is YNNKEL (reference sequence). Trimming took 1 base from V and 2 from J; bases not matched to a gene: 4. The CDR3 runs to 16 residues. The CDR3 is CASSQGERGPYNEQFF. CDR3 sequence (DNA): TGTGCCAGCAGCCAAGGGGAGCGGGGGCCCTACAATGAGCAGTTCTTC.

The V gene is TRBV14, the J gene TRBJ2-1; D call uncertain. CDR1 is SGHDN, CDR2 FVKESK, per germline. V was trimmed by 4 bases and J by 4 bases, leaving 11 bases between them. The CDR3 has 14 residues. The CDR3 here is CASSPQTTYNEQFF. For the CDR3, the DNA is TGTGCCAGCAGCCCCCAGACAACGTACAATGAGCAGTTCTTC.

This chain uses TRBV19 with TRBJ2-3; 9 nucleotides align to TRBD2. Per the germline V gene, CDR1 is LNHDA and CDR2 is SQIVND (reference sequence). V was pared by 6 bases and J by 4 bases, with 14 bases of the junction left unmatched. The CDR3 extends over 17 amino acids. The chain's CDR3 is CASSDLYSSSGADTQYF. DNA for the CDR3: TGTGCCAGTAGCGACCTCTATAGTTCTAGCGGGGCAGATACGCAGTATTTT.

This sequence joins TRBV5-8 and TRBJ2-3; D is perhaps TRBD1 (5 bases). V lost 0 bases, J lost 4 bases, and 12 bases lay in between. CDR3 length: 15 amino acids. CDR1 is SGHTS, CDR2 YDEGEE, per germline. In nucleotides, the CDR3 is TGTGCCAGCAGCTTGGGGCAGGGCAGAGCAGATACGCAGTATTTT. Amino acids: CASSLGQGRADTQYF.

The chain carries TRBV5-1 and TRBJ1-4; D is unclear. This CDR3 has 14 amino acids. The germline V and J ends were trimmed by 0 bases and 10 bases, with 13 bases remaining between them. The germline V gene encodes CDR1 SGHRS and CDR2 YFSETQ. As DNA, the CDR3 is TGCGCCAGCAGCTTGGCGGCGGCGGAGGGAAAACTGTTTTTT. Its protein is CASSLAAAEGKLFF.

The CDR3 reads CASSPPPGTGQNNEQFF. The CDR3 region has the DNA TGTGCCAGCAGCCCCCCTCCCGGGACAGGGCAAAACAATGAGCAGTTCTTC. The V and J genes are TRBV28 and TRBJ2-1; 9 bases are shared with TRBD1. This CDR3 is built from 17 residues. The germline gives CDR1 MDHEN, CDR2 SYDVKM. V gave up 6 bases and J gave up 5 bases; unmatched junction bases: 14.

This clone appeared once. This chain connects TRBV2 to TRBJ1-6; 8 nucleotides agree with TRBD1. V was pared by 6 bases and J by 7 bases, with 11 bases of the junction left unmatched. Germline V gene lookup returns CDR1 SNHLY and CDR2 FYNNEI. The CDR3 sequence is 16 residues long. In DNA form, the CDR3 reads TGTGCCAGCAGCGCTACCAGGACAGGGAGAAATTCACCCCTCCACTTT. Protein product: CASSATRTGRNSPLHF.

The CDR3 region has the DNA TGTGCCAGCAGCGGGACTAGTAGCACAGATACGCAGTATTTT. This translates into CASSGTSSTDTQYF. The J gene is TRBJ2-3, the V gene TRBV9; TRBD2 agrees at 7 bases. V shed 3 bases, J shed 0 bases, and the junction held 1 base outside the gene matches. This CDR3 is 14 amino acids long. Germline V gene lookup returns CDR1 SGDLS and CDR2 YYNGEE.

Only a few counts were recorded for this clone. The V call is TRBV6-5, the J call TRBJ1-6; TRBD1 matches 7 bases. From germline, CDR1 is MNHEY and CDR2 SVGAGI. The CDR3 contains 13 residues. V gave up 6 bases and J gave up 9 bases; unmatched junction bases: 5. CDR3 DNA sequence: TGTGCCAGCAGGTCACAGGGGACTTCACCCCTCCACTTT. Translating it yields CASRSQGTSPLHF.

The chain carries TRBV7-9 and TRBJ1-2; a weak D match, TRBD1 (5 bases). CDR3 size: 15 residues. V dropped 5 bases and J dropped 3 bases, with 16 bases sitting between them. Germline-derived CDR1 and CDR2 are SEHNR and FQNEAQ (reference sequence). In DNA form, the CDR3 reads TGTGCCAGCAGCCAAGGGGCAGGGTCGGACTATGGCTACACCTTC. This gives the protein CASSQGAGSDYGYTF.

This sequence joins TRBV6-5 and TRBJ1-4, with no clear D. This CDR3 has 14 amino acids. Per germline, CDR1 MNHEY and CDR2 SVGAGI. V was clipped by 7 bases and J by 5 bases, with 14 bases between them. The CDR3 here is CASILGVPNEKLFF. The DNA for the CDR3 is TGTGCCAGCATTCTAGGTGTCCCGAATGAAAAACTGTTTTTT.

V is TRBV5-6 and J is TRBJ1-5; the D gene is possibly TRBD1 (5 bases). The CDR3 loop spans 13 amino acids. Germline CDR1 reads SGHDT; CDR2 reads YYEEEE. The ends were cut back, 0 bases at V and 7 bases at J, with 8 bases in the middle. The CDR3 sequence is CASSLGREQPQHF. The CDR3, as DNA: TGTGCCAGCAGCTTGGGCAGGGAACAGCCCCAGCATTTT.

The chain joins TRBV20-1 to TRBJ1-6; no definite D call. Trimming took 3 bases from V and 0 from J, leaving 12 bases between them. In germline, CDR1 is DFQATT, CDR2 SNEGSKA (reference sequence). This CDR3 spans 16 amino acids. The CDR3 here is CSASSIESSYNSPLHF. The CDR3 bases are TGCAGTGCTAGTAGCATCGAGAGCTCCTATAATTCACCCCTCCACTTT.

The chain has TRBV15 and TRBJ2-1; a weak D match, TRBD2 (6 bases). The CDR3 is 13 amino acids. The germline V gene encodes CDR1 LNHNV and CDR2 YYDKDF (reference sequence). V lost 0 bases to trimming and J lost 8 bases, with 8 bases between them. The CDR3 nucleotides are TGTGCCACCAGCAGAGATGGGGGGTATGAGCAGTTCTTC. The encoded protein is CATSRDGGYEQFF.

V is TRBV7-8 and J is TRBJ1-1, with TRBD1 identical over 8 bases. CDR1 and CDR2 (germline): SGHVS, FQNEAQ. The CDR3 runs 14 residues. The J segment lost 4 bases and the V segment lost 5 bases, leaving 6 bases of the junction unmatched. This CDR3 is CASSLLGQVTEAFF. The CDR3 DNA follows: TGTGCCAGCAGCCTGCTGGGACAGGTCACTGAAGCTTTCTTT.

V gene TRBV30 combines with J gene TRBJ1-3; TRBD1 is a possible D gene (5 bases). The V and J ends lost 1 base and 3 bases respectively, with 10 bases between them. CDR1 is GTSNPN and CDR2 is SVGIG in the germline V gene (reference sequence). The length of the CDR3 is 14 residues. This CDR3 is CAWSGQYGGNTIYF. The CDR3 DNA reads as TGTGCCTGGAGTGGACAGTACGGTGGAAACACCATATATTTT.

The rearrangement links TRBV5-1 to TRBJ1-5, with TRBD1 matching 9 bases. Per germline, CDR1 SGHRS and CDR2 YFSETQ. The CDR3 has 15 amino acids. V shed 0 bases and J 4 bases; nucleotides not matched to a gene: 2. In DNA, the CDR3 is TGCGCCAGCAGCTTGGGGACAGGGGAGAATCAGCCCCAGCATTTT. Translated: CASSLGTGENQPQHF. The full variable domain, its missing parts supplied by reference TRBV5-1 and TRBJ1-5, is KAGVTQTPRYLIKTRGQQVTLSCSPISGHRSVSWYQQTPGQGLQFLFEYFSETQRNKGNFPGRFSGRQFSNSRSEMNVSTLELGDSALYLCASSLGTGENQPQHFGDGTRLSIL.

The chain links TRBV19 to TRBJ2-7; D is ambiguous. With 4 bases removed from V and 3 bases from J, the gap between germline ends came to 10 bases. CDR1 and CDR2 from the germline V gene are LNHDA and SQIVND (reference sequence). The CDR3 is 13 amino acids. The CDR3 loop is CASSKNEDYEQYF. As DNA, the CDR3 is TGTGCCAGTAGTAAGAACGAGGACTACGAGCAGTACTTC.

The chain recombines TRBV5-8 with TRBJ1-4, with D perhaps matching TRBD1 (6 bases). The V gene lost 2 bases and the J gene lost 6 bases, with 17 bases spanning the gap. CDR1 is SGHTS, CDR2 YDEGEE, per germline. The CDR3 extends over 16 amino acids. The CDR3 region is CASSFSRGQRYEKLFF. Here the CDR3 DNA reads TGTGCCAGCAGCTTTAGTCGAGGACAGCGATATGAAAAACTGTTTTTT.

The V call is TRBV3-1 (or the pseudogene TRBV3-2), the J call TRBJ1-2, with D possibly being TRBD1 (5 bases). The V end lost 3 bases, the J end lost 5 bases, and 19 bases lay between the germline ends. This CDR3 region has 16 residues. Germline-derived CDR1 and CDR2 are LGHDT and YNNKEL (reference sequence). The CDR3 region has the DNA TGTGCCAGCAGCCATCTAGAACCCAGGGTCCCTTATGGCTACACCTTC. It codes for CASSHLEPRVPYGYTF.

The chain employs TRBV24-1 and TRBJ2-1; tentatively, D is TRBD2 (6 bases). The CDR3 contains 15 residues. Looked up from germline, CDR1 is KGHDR and CDR2 is SFDVKD. Trimming removed 3 bases at V and 9 bases at J, with 17 bases between. CDR3 sequence: CATSDRDFLGGEQFF. The CDR3 nucleotides read TGTGCCACCAGTGATCGGGACTTTCTCGGCGGTGAGCAGTTCTTC.

V usage is TRBV19 and J usage is TRBJ2-7, with 11 nucleotides matching TRBD2. From germline, CDR1 is LNHDA and CDR2 SQIVND (reference sequence). The length of the CDR3 is 15 residues. Trimming at V came to 5 bases and at J to 6 bases, leaving 9 bases not matched to a gene. CDR3 DNA sequence: TGTGCCAGTAGTTTCGCACTAGCGGGAGTGGGCGAGCAGTACTTC. This codes for CASSFALAGVGEQYF.

The rearrangement links TRBV28 to TRBJ1-4; 8 bases are shared with TRBD1. The CDR3 runs to 18 residues. Per germline, CDR1 MDHEN and CDR2 SYDVKM. V was pared by 4 bases and J by 10 bases, with 20 bases of the junction left unmatched. CDR3 in DNA: TGTGCCAGCAGTTCCTTGGACAGGGACCTCCTTTGGGAGGGAAAACTGTTTTTT. Translated, it gives CASSSLDRDLLWEGKLFF.

The chain is built from TRBV14 and TRBJ1-2; D remains unclear. Germline CDR1 reads SGHDN; CDR2 reads FVKESK. This CDR3 contains 13 residues. V dropped 6 bases and J dropped 5 bases, with 13 bases sitting between them. CDR3 in DNA: TGTGCCAGCAGTAGAGGGATACTTTATGGCTACACCTTC. Translated, it gives CASSRGILYGYTF.